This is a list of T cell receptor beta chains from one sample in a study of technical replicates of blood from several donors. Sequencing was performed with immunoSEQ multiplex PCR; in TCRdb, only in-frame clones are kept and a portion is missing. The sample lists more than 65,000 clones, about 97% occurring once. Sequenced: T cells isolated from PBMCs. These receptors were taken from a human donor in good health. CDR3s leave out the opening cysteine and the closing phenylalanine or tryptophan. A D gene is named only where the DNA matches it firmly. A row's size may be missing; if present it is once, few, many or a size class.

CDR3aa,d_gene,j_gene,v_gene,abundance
ASSLAGLAETQY,TRBD2,TRBJ2-5,TRBV7-2,NA
ASSPSMASSGNTIY,NA,TRBJ1-3,TRBV18,once
ASSWPGQGTDTQY,TRBD1,TRBJ2-3,TRBV5-1,NA
ASNNGIYEQY,NA,TRBJ2-7,TRBV5-1,NA
ASSYLTGSTGELF,TRBD1,TRBJ2-2,TRBV6-6,NA
SVEDPGQPQH,NA,TRBJ1-5,TRBV29-1,NA
ASSDRDTGELF,NA,TRBJ2-2,TRBV6-4,NA
SGSKQGTYEQY,TRBD1,TRBJ2-7,TRBV29-1,NA
ASTAEDYQETQY,NA,TRBJ2-5,TRBV7-8,NA
SVLLAERETQY,TRBD2,TRBJ2-5,TRBV29-1,NA
ASTTGGDQEKLF,TRBD1,TRBJ1-4,TRBV25-1,once
SAAGLLNTGELF,TRBD2,TRBJ2-2,TRBV29-1,NA
ASSLDPLAGGGEQY,TRBD2,TRBJ2-7,TRBV27,NA
ASSLYVMGGGSSTDTQY,TRBD2,TRBJ2-3,TRBV5-1,NA
ASSETSGSGANVLT,TRBD2,TRBJ2-6,TRBV6-4,NA
ASSFNRNIQY,NA,TRBJ2-4,TRBV28,NA
ASRRREAGELF,NA,TRBJ2-2,TRBV27,once
ASSRFGTGQF,TRBD1,TRBJ2-1,TRBV7-3,NA
ASSLLMNTEAF,NA,TRBJ1-1,TRBV13,NA
ASRLQGLSYNEQF,NA,TRBJ2-1,TRBV28,once
ASSQGKSGTGRYEQF,TRBD1,TRBJ2-1,TRBV4-3,NA
ASSNRIAGAFTGELF,TRBD2,TRBJ2-2,TRBV11-3,NA